This T cell receptor beta chain derives from a study of cytomegalovirus exposure and HLA in healthy donors. A remark on this clone: Its antigen remains unknown.

Germline V gene sequence: CDR1 SQVTM, CDR2 ANQGSEA. CDR3 length equals 14 residues. V lost 4 bases, J lost 1 base, and 14 bases lay in between. The data were produced by immunoSEQ multiplex PCR, yet TCRdb's version contains in-frame clones alone and is incomplete. This table holds 120,000 or so clones, about 84% found once. Study outcomes and limitations: As was reported, the classifier diagnosed cytomegalovirus status with high specificity and sensitivity.

This TCR was recovered from a woman between 25 and 40 years old in good health and CMV-seronegative. Sequences were obtained from PBMCs. The chain employs TRBV29-1 and TRBJ2-7; the D gene is possibly TRBD1 (6 bases). The CDR3 DNA follows: TGCAGCGTTGTTAGGGCCAGGGGATCCTACGAGCAGTACTTC. Protein product: CSVVRARGSYEQYF.